This TCR beta chain was captured in a study of spatial heterogeneity in lung cancer (dated by TCRdb to about 2019). Regarding the research as a whole: Beta-chain transcripts were consistently detected in greater numbers than alpha-chain transcripts, which likely reflected higher beta-chain transcript abundance. In tumor regions, TCR transcript counts showed a strong correlation with a T cell transcriptional module score derived from matched bulk RNA-seq. In the raw uncorrected reads, each unique combination of TCR and UMI appeared more than ten times on average. In non-small cell lung cancer, the study quantitatively compared TCR alpha and beta repertoires across several tumor regions, matched nontumor lung, and blood. Nonsynonymous mutation counts, determined by whole-exome sequencing of tumor tissue, were related to TCR repertoire features. Both alpha and beta chains were TCR-sequenced in 200 to 250 tumor regions, fewer than 80 matched nontumor lung samples and roughly 50 PBMC samples obtained at surgery.

Libraries were prepared through 5' RACE. These reads were obtained on a NextSeq 500. The TCR library protocol attached a unique molecular identifier to each TCR cDNA molecule to allow correction of PCR and sequencing errors. The study's processing was this. TCR identification, UMI-based error correction and CDR3 extraction were all carried out with Decombinator tools. TCRs above a frequency of 2 per 1,000, corresponding to the top 1% of the tumor frequency distribution, were defined as expanded. Expanded tumor TCRs were classed as regional if statistically deemed absent (corrected P<0.05) from at least one tumor region, otherwise ubiquitous. Renyi diversity was computed with the R vegan package after each repertoire had been subsampled 100 times to 5,000 TCRs. To build CDR3 similarity networks, amino acid triplet string-kernel similarity was used, and CDR3s were connected when their pairwise similarity was above 0.82. The raw public data were reprocessed by TCRdb itself: fastp quality trimming at Q25, MiXCR clonotype calling, in-frame beta chains only. Rows with one shared CDR3 protein collapse into an entry with the most common genes and DNA. The V and J calls and clone size are TCRdb's, not the authors'. The sample table lists some 4,800 distinct CDR3 sequences, approximately 13% of them with a count of one. The biggest ten clones account for about a quarter of the sample.

This clonotype is considered medium-sized (0.01 to 0.1%). Its antigen is currently not known. Base quality data are lacking; no much larger clone is found one base away. The time point label on this specimen signifies: sample taken at primary tumor resection. Donors were some 78 patients with early-stage, untreated non-small cell lung cancer from the lung TRACERx cohort. For TCR sequencing, whole RNA was extracted from tumor and nontumor lung tissue, or from cryopreserved PBMC samples, and no cell sorting was done. Only patients for whom sufficient RNA was available from at least two tumor regions were selected for TCR sequencing. Before selection, tumor and adjacent nontumor lung specimens were reviewed by a lung pathologist. Looking up the germline V gene (reference sequence) yields CDR1 DFQATT and CDR2 SNEGSKA. V is shortened by 0 bases, J by 4 bases, and the region joining them spans 13 bases. The CDR3 sequence holds 15 residues, the cysteine and phenylalanine included. The CDR3 DNA has 45 bases and is translated from base 1.

The research as a whole found: Estimated TCR-seq coverage of tumor T cells was only 5.5% to 7% for alpha chains and 13% for beta chains. Confirming at a functional level the hypothesis that regional TCRs recognize regional mutations was considered to require additional single-cell paired TCR alpha and beta sequencing. The number of expanded intratumoral alpha and beta TCRs correlated with the tumor nonsynonymous mutation count. Counts of ubiquitous and regional expanded TCRs were found to correlate with counts of ubiquitous and regional nonsynonymous mutations, respectively.

The chain links TRBV20-1 with TRBJ1-5; a tentative D match to TRBD1 spans 5 bases. The sample consisted of lung tumor tissue, taken at surgery. The receptor's source is a male donor with early-stage non-small cell lung cancer. The CDR3 has the sequence CSARDRAGRNQPQHF. The nucleotides read TGCAGTGCTAGAGATAGGGCAGGGCGAAATCAGCCCCAGCATTTT.